A single sample is the source of the 32 T cell receptor beta chains below, sequenced in a study of blood T cell repertoires in COVID-19. Here immunoSEQ multiplex PCR was the method, and the copy in TCRdb shows in-frame clones only, minus some. The sample has around 41,000 clones, roughly 87% seen once. Sequencing used peripheral blood. These receptors all stem from a woman older than 75 with active COVID-19.

This chain uses TRBV28 with TRBJ1-5; perhaps TRBD1 as D (5 bases). CDR3 length equals 15 residues. The germline CDR1 and CDR2 sequences are MDHEN and SYDVKM. Trimming removed 7 bases at V and 6 bases at J, with 19 bases between. CDR3: CASTSTSRAGQPQHF. The CDR3 DNA follows: TGTGCCAGCACCTCCACTAGCAGGGCTGGTCAGCCCCAGCATTTT.

This CDR3 reads CASSPAISSSEQFF. CDR3 DNA sequence: TGTGCCAGCAGCCCCGCCATCTCTAGCAGTGAGCAGTTCTTC. The chain uses TRBV7-2 and TRBJ2-1, with D perhaps TRBD2 (5 bases). This CDR3 is 14 amino acids long. Germline assignment: CDR1 SGHTA and CDR2 FQGNSA. Between the trimmed V and J ends, which lost 5 bases and 9 bases, there was a span of 17 bases.

This chain connects TRBV30 to TRBJ2-6, with D tentatively TRBD1 (6 bases). Deletions cut 0 bases from V and 0 bases from J, with 12 bases between. The V gene's germline CDR1 is GTSNPN and CDR2 SVGIG (reference sequence). The CDR3 sequence is 17 residues long. This CDR3 is CAWSVEQGPSGANVLTF. The CDR3 region has the DNA TGTGCCTGGAGTGTAGAACAGGGTCCCTCTGGGGCCAACGTCCTGACTTTC.

V gene TRBV14 combines with J gene TRBJ1-1, with D hard to call. Trimming removed 4 bases at V and 1 base at J, with 4 bases between. The CDR3 has 12 amino acids. Germline CDR1 reads SGHDN; CDR2 reads FVKESK. For the CDR3, the DNA is TGTGCCAGCAGCCGACAGAACACTGAAGCTTTCTTT. Amino acids: CASSRQNTEAFF.

This clone has just a few counts. The chain joins TRBV6-2 or TRBV6-3 to TRBJ2-3; D is perhaps TRBD1 (5 bases). Germline lookup yields CDR1 MNHEY and CDR2 SVGEGT. V lost 4 bases and J 0 bases, leaving 11 bases between the germline ends. CDR3 length: 15 amino acids. In DNA form, the CDR3 reads TGTGCCAGCAGTTTCCTCAGGGCTAGCACAGATACGCAGTATTTT. It translates to CASSFLRASTDTQYF.

This clone was counted only a few times. The chain has TRBV4-3 and TRBJ2-3; 16 bases are a match to TRBD2. With 2 bases clipped from V and 6 bases from J, the junction kept 5 bases outside the gene matches. The germline V gene encodes CDR1 LGHNA and CDR2 YSLEER. The CDR3 has 17 residues. The CDR3 protein is CASSQFPGLAGGDTQYF. The CDR3 DNA follows: TGCGCCAGCAGCCAATTCCCGGGACTAGCGGGGGGGGATACGCAGTATTTT.

The chain employs TRBV7-8 and TRBJ2-7; 10 bases map to TRBD1. The CDR3 length is 14 residues. V gave up 4 bases and J gave up 5 bases; unmatched junction bases: 5. CDR1 SGHVS and CDR2 FQNEAQ come from the germline V gene. CDR3 protein: CASSSRTGGNEQYF. As DNA, the CDR3 is TGTGCCAGCAGCTCCCGGACAGGGGGTAACGAGCAGTACTTC.

The chain uses TRBV7-2 and TRBJ2-3; 13 bases agree with TRBD2. Germline CDR1 SGHTA, CDR2 FQGNSA. This CDR3 is 19 amino acids long. The ends lost 8 bases at V and 4 bases at J; junction bases unmatched: 18. The CDR3 spells CASSQGGTSGTFTPDTQYF. The CDR3 DNA sequence: TGTGCCAGCTCCCAGGGCGGGACTAGCGGGACCTTTACTCCAGATACGCAGTATTTT. The whole variable domain, filled in from reference TRBV7-2 and TRBJ2-3, reads GAGVSQSPSNKVTEKGKDVELRCDPISGHTALYWYRQSLGQGLEFLIYFQGNSAPDKSGLPSDRFSAERTGGSVSTLTIQRTQQEDSAVYLCASSQGGTSGTFTPDTQYFGPGTRLTVL.

J is TRBJ2-2 and V is TRBV27; no definite D call. The CDR3 covers 13 residues. CDR1 and CDR2 (germline): MNHEY, SMNVEV (reference sequence). V was clipped by 5 bases and J by 3 bases, with 7 bases between them. This chain's CDR3 is CASSRRDTGELFF. CDR3 in DNA: TGTGCCAGCAGTCGACGGGACACCGGGGAGCTGTTTTTT.

V is TRBV2 and J is TRBJ1-6; 7 bases fit TRBD1. CDR3 size: 14 residues. Germline values: CDR1 SNHLY, CDR2 FYNNEI. With 4 bases clipped from V and 5 bases from J, the junction kept 2 bases outside the gene matches. CDR3: CASSGDSNNSPLHF. The CDR3 region has the DNA TGTGCCAGCAGTGGGGACAGTAATAATTCACCCCTCCACTTT.

The chain carries TRBV4-2 and TRBJ2-1, with TRBD2 identical over 7 bases. Losses at the gene ends were 4 bases for V and 4 bases for J; bases not matched to a gene: 4. The germline V gene has CDR1 LGHNA and CDR2 YNFKEQ. CDR3 length: 14 amino acids. The CDR3 is CASSRTSVYNEQFF. The CDR3, as DNA: TGTGCCAGCAGCCGCACTAGCGTTTACAATGAGCAGTTCTTC.

The chain employs TRBV3-1 (or the pseudogene TRBV3-2) and TRBJ2-3; 9 positions match TRBD2. Germline V gives CDR1 LGHDT, CDR2 YNNKEL (reference sequence). This CDR3 contains 12 residues. The trim removed 1 base at V and 14 bases at J, leaving 4 bases unmatched. The CDR3 DNA follows: TGTGCCAGCAGCCAAGCTAGCGGGGAAAGGTATTTT. Translating gives CASSQASGERYF.

The chain joins TRBV18 to TRBJ1-6, with TRBD1 matching over 9 bases. This CDR3 is 15 amino acids long. Trimming cost V 0 bases and J 10 bases; bases outside gene matches: 4. Germline CDR1 is KGHSH and CDR2 is LQKENI. The CDR3 loop reads CASSPPGQGRSPLHF. The CDR3 DNA is TGTGCCAGCTCACCACCGGGACAGGGAAGATCACCCCTCCACTTT.

The chain combines TRBV9 with TRBJ2-7, with 9 positions matching TRBD2. In germline, CDR1 is SGDLS, CDR2 YYNGEE. V lost 1 base to trimming and J lost 2 bases; unmatched junction nucleotides: 7. The CDR3 covers 16 residues. CDR3 in DNA: TGTGCCAGCAGCGTAAAAAGCGGGGGGCCACCCTACGAGCAGTACTTC. Protein: CASSVKSGGPPYEQYF.

CDR3 DNA sequence: TGTGCCAGCAGCTTGGGCCGACAGGGTTCGGATCAGCCCCAGCATTTT. Translating gives CASSLGRQGSDQPQHF. The chain has TRBV7-2 and TRBJ1-5, with 7 bases aligning to TRBD1. Trimming took 3 bases from V and 5 from J; bases not matched to a gene: 10. This CDR3 is built from 16 residues. Germline values: CDR1 SGHTA, CDR2 FQGNSA.

The rearrangement links TRBV3-1 (or the pseudogene TRBV3-2) to TRBJ2-1; TRBD1 agrees at 12 bases. CDR1 is LGHDT and CDR2 is YNNKEL in the germline V gene (reference sequence). After removal of 1 base from V and 9 bases from J, the junction contained 7 bases not matched to a gene. The CDR3 contains 16 residues. CDR3 amino acids: CASSQGAGTGGVEQFF. The CDR3, as DNA: TGTGCCAGCAGCCAAGGAGCCGGGACAGGGGGCGTTGAGCAGTTCTTC.

The V gene is TRBV7-2, the J gene TRBJ2-3; TRBD2 agrees at 7 bases. The CDR3 consists of 16 residues. J was trimmed by 5 bases and V by 5 bases; bases with no gene match: 13. The germline CDR1 and CDR2 sequences are SGHTA and FQGNSA. The DNA of the CDR3 is TGTGCCAGCAGCCCTGACTCCAGCGGGGTCAGAGATACGCAGTATTTT. Translated, it gives CASSPDSSGVRDTQYF.

The chain couples TRBV7-9 to TRBJ1-2; TRBD1 aligns across 10 bases. This CDR3 region has 16 residues. The J segment lost 4 bases and the V segment lost 1 base, leaving 6 bases of the junction unmatched. The V gene's germline CDR1 is SEHNR and CDR2 FQNEAQ (reference sequence). The CDR3, as DNA: TGTGCCAGCAGCTTAGGAGGGACAGGGGCAGGCTATGGCTACACCTTC. Translation gives CASSLGGTGAGYGYTF.

V and J are TRBV27 and TRBJ1-2, with 9 positions matching TRBD1. The CDR3 consists of 13 residues. Per the germline V gene, CDR1 is MNHEY and CDR2 is SMNVEV (reference sequence). With 5 bases clipped from V and 8 bases from J, the junction kept 6 bases outside the gene matches. CDR3 DNA: TGTGCCAGCAGTCAGACAGGGGGTCGAGGCTACACCTTC. It is translated as CASSQTGGRGYTF.

The CDR3 nucleotides read TGTGCCACCAGTGATTCACTCGCGGGGGACTACAATGAGCAGTTCTTC. It specifies CATSDSLAGDYNEQFF. This sequence joins TRBV24-1 and TRBJ2-1; 7 bases are a match to TRBD2. With 2 bases clipped from V and 3 bases from J, the junction kept 6 bases outside the gene matches. Looked up from germline, CDR1 is KGHDR and CDR2 is SFDVKD. This CDR3 has 16 amino acids.

V usage is TRBV4-1 and J usage is TRBJ1-2, with D hard to call. Trimming stripped 1 base from V and 6 bases from J, with 12 bases between. CDR1 is MGHRA, CDR2 YSYEKL, per germline. The CDR3 runs to 14 residues. In DNA form, the CDR3 reads TGCGCCAGCAGCCAAGTCGATAGTCAACATGGCTACACCTTC. It is translated as CASSQVDSQHGYTF.

The rearrangement joins TRBV11-3 to TRBJ2-2; 7 nucleotides line up with TRBD1. The trim removed 0 bases at V and 6 bases at J, leaving 10 bases unmatched. CDR1 is SGHNT, CDR2 YENEEA, per germline. There are 17 residues in the CDR3. Here the CDR3 DNA reads TGTGCCAGCAGCTTAGATTCGGCACAGGGGAGTTCCGGGGAGCTGTTTTTT. The encoded protein is CASSLDSAQGSSGELFF.

CDR3 DNA: TGTGCCAGTAGAGGGACAGGATCCTACGAGCAGTACTTC. It encodes CASRGTGSYEQYF. J is TRBJ2-7 and V is TRBV19; 8 bases are a match to TRBD1. V lost 6 bases, J lost 1 base, and 2 bases stayed unmatched. This CDR3 is 13 amino acids long. Germline V lookup: CDR1 LNHDA, CDR2 SQIVND (reference sequence). The complete variable domain, with remaining parts taken from reference TRBV19 and TRBJ2-7, reads DGGITQSPKYLFRKEGQNVTLSCEQNLNHDAMYWYRQDPGQGLRLIYYSQIVNDFQKGDIAEGYSVSREKKESFPLTVTSAQKNPTAFYLCASRGTGSYEQYFGPGTRLTVT.

The CDR3 region is CASSSPDRAKNIQYF. DNA for the CDR3: TGTGCCAGCAGTTCCCCGGACAGGGCCAAAAACATTCAGTACTTC. The rearrangement uses TRBV27 and TRBJ2-4, with 7 nucleotides matching TRBD1. The CDR3 runs to 15 residues. V was pared by 4 bases and J by 1 base, with 4 bases of the junction left unmatched. Germline values: CDR1 MNHEY, CDR2 SMNVEV (reference sequence).

This chain joins TRBV28 and TRBJ2-1, with 7 bases matching TRBD2. V shed 6 bases, J shed 4 bases, and the junction held 12 bases outside the gene matches. CDR1 and CDR2 from the germline V gene are MDHEN and SYDVKM. CDR3 length equals 16 residues. As DNA, the CDR3 is TGTGCCAGCAGCCGCGGAGGGACTACACCGTACAATGAGCAGTTCTTC. Amino acids: CASSRGGTTPYNEQFF. Full variable domain (remainder filled in from reference TRBV28 and TRBJ2-1): DVKVTQSSRYLVKRTGEKVFLECVQDMDHENMFWYRQDPGLGLRLIYFSYDVKMKEKGDIPEGYSVSREKKERFSLILESASTNQTSMYLCASSRGGTTPYNEQFFGPGTRLTVL.

The chain links TRBV6-5 to TRBJ1-2, with a possible D match to TRBD1 (5 bases). The CDR3 is 14 amino acids. The germline V gene has CDR1 MNHEY and CDR2 SVGAGI. The CDR3 DNA sequence: TGTGCAACCGGGGAGGGGCAGGGTAAGAATGGCTACACCTTC. Translating it yields CATGEGQGKNGYTF.

The genes are TRBV9 and TRBJ2-2; 10 nucleotides agree with TRBD2. Looked up from germline, CDR1 is SGDLS and CDR2 is YYNGEE. The CDR3 extends over 17 amino acids. Unmatched junction bases numbered 7, after V lost 3 bases and J lost 2 bases. CDR3 nucleotide sequence: TGTGCCAGCAGCGGTCTAGCGGGGGCCTCAAACACCGGGGAGCTGTTTTTT. Amino acid sequence: CASSGLAGASNTGELFF. Complete variable domain (other parts from reference TRBV9 and TRBJ2-2): DSGVTQTPKHLITATGQRVTLRCSPRSGDLSVYWYQQSLDQGLQFLIQYYNGEERAKGNILERFSAQQFPDLHSELNLSSLELGDSALYFCASSGLAGASNTGELFFGEGSRLTVL.

This chain links TRBV10-3 with TRBJ2-3; 11 bases are a match to TRBD2. Germline-derived CDR1 and CDR2 are ENHRY and SYGVKD. Trimming took 4 bases from V and 4 from J; bases not matched to a gene: 10. This CDR3 spans 17 amino acids. The CDR3, as DNA: TGTGCCATCAGTGGGGAACCGACTAGCGGGGTGTCAGATACGCAGTATTTT. Amino acids: CAISGEPTSGVSDTQYF.

The chain links TRBV6-5 to TRBJ1-2; no clear D gene. The CDR3 totals 14 residues. V was shortened by 7 bases and J by 4 bases, with 16 bases between the two germline ends. CDR1 and CDR2 (germline): MNHEY, SVGAGI. CDR3 sequence: CASTKPGSIYGYTF. The CDR3 DNA follows: TGTGCCAGCACCAAACCGGGATCCATCTATGGCTACACCTTC.

The chain recombines TRBV27 with TRBJ2-1, with D perhaps TRBD1 (5 bases). V was cut by 3 bases and J by 3 bases, with 12 bases left in between. The CDR3 consists of 15 residues. Germline V gene lookup returns CDR1 MNHEY and CDR2 SMNVEV (reference sequence). In DNA form, the CDR3 reads TGTGCCAGCAGTTTTCAGGGTGGGGTCTACAATGAGCAGTTCTTC. This translates into CASSFQGGVYNEQFF.

The sample holds a few counts of this clone. V is TRBV19 and J is TRBJ1-5; the D gene is possibly TRBD1 (5 bases). CDR1 and CDR2 from the germline V gene are LNHDA and SQIVND (reference sequence). Trimming left V 5 bases short and J 8 bases short, with 13 bases between. This CDR3 is built from 13 residues. The CDR3 is CASSQGGGEPQHF. The CDR3 DNA reads as TGTGCCAGTAGTCAAGGCGGGGGGGAGCCCCAGCATTTT.

Points on this clone: This sample includes further DNA sequences coding for the same CDR3. The rearrangement uses TRBV4-3 and TRBJ2-2, with no clear D. Per the germline V gene, CDR1 is LGHNA and CDR2 is YSLEER. V lost 1 base and J 0 bases, leaving 6 bases between the germline ends. This CDR3 has 15 residues. The CDR3 reads CASSQAPTNTGELFF. Written as DNA, the CDR3 is TGCGCCAGCAGCCAAGCCCCTACGAACACCGGGGAGCTGTTTTTT.